This T cell receptor beta chain was captured in a study of blood T cell repertoires in COVID-19. Using immunoSEQ multiplex PCR, the repertoire was profiled, and TCRdb retains in-frame clones only, with some absent. This table has tens of thousands of clones, approximately 89% appearing once. V gave up 3 bases and J gave up 10 bases; unmatched junction bases: 7. The CDR3 consists of 14 residues. Germline CDR1 and CDR2: SGHRS and YFSETQ. This receptor was obtained from an older man with acute or convalescent COVID-19. The sequenced sample consisted of peripheral blood. This chain joins TRBV5-1 and TRBJ2-2; 9 bases align to TRBD1. CDR3: CASSSGQGVVELFF. The CDR3 DNA reads as TGCGCCAGCAGCTCGGGACAGGGTGTGGTGGAGCTGTTTTTT.